This record looks at one TCR beta chain sequence and its context. Its antigen is not known. The data belong to a study of shared clonotypes between healthy human individuals. Method: immunoSEQ multiplex PCR; TCRdb's copy keeps in-frame clones and lacks some. Of around 700,000 clones in the sample, around 67% were seen once. Whole-study findings and limits: Clonotype sharing levels among donors were expected to vary with sequencing depth. Clonotypes not shared had lower generation probabilities than those common to all four donors.

There are 13 residues in the CDR3. Per the germline V gene, CDR1 is LNHDA and CDR2 is SQIVND (reference sequence). V lost 7 bases, J lost 0 bases, and 7 bases lay in between. This TCR derives from a woman under 40 in good health. The chain couples TRBV19 to TRBJ1-5; no clear D gene. The material sequenced was memory CD4+ T cells sorted from blood. Noted subset: CD45RA-negative fraction. In DNA form, the CDR3 reads TGTGCCAGTAATCAAGCTAGCAATCAGCCCCAGCATTTT. It yields the protein CASNQASNQPQHF.